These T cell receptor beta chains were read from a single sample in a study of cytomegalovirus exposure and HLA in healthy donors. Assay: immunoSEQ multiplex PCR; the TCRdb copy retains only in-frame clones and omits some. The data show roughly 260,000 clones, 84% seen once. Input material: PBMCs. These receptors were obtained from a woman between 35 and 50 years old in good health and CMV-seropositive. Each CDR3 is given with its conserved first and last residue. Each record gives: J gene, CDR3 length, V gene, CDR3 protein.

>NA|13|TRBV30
CAWSVGGDIEQYF
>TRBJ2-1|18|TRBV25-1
CASSPPGLAFISYNEQFF
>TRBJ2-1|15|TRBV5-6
CASSGGTSVAWEQFF
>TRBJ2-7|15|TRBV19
CASSIGLAGLYEQYF
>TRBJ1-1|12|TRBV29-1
CSVTQGATAAFF
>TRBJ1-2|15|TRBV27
CASSRAGQALYGYTF
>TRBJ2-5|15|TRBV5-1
CASSLKWGGQETQYF
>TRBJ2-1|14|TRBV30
CAWVSGDSYNEQFF
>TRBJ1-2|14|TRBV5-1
CASSVDPDRDGYTF
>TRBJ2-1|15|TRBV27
CASSAGTWLGNEQFF